The sequence of this T cell receptor beta chain was determined in a study of T cell responses to AZD1222 COVID-19 vaccine. Overall study results and limits: Spike-specific TCR depth and breadth grew after two AZD1222 doses.

Assay used: immunoSEQ multiplex PCR; TCRdb lists only in-frame clones, some missing. The data contain roughly 150,000 clones, roughly nine tenths of them seen just once; the ten biggest clones take up around 1.4%. Worth noting for this clone: Antigen specificity is unknown.

Trimming stripped 4 bases from V and 1 base from J, with 24 bases between. The germline gives CDR1 SGHNT, CDR2 YYREEE (reference sequence). The CDR3 contains 19 residues. The V call is TRBV5-4, the J call TRBJ2-4, with D tentatively TRBD1 (5 bases). The sequence derives from an adult in good health. Sequenced here: peripheral blood, sampled on day 0 of AZD1222 vaccination. The CDR3 coding sequence is TGTGCCAGCAGCCCACCAGGACAAAATAAGACCTGGGCCAAAAACATTCAGTACTTC. The encoded protein is CASSPPGQNKTWAKNIQYF.